The 32 T cell receptor beta chains below all came from one sample that was sequenced in a study of Ad26.COV2.S vaccination and SARS-CoV-2 variants. Profiled with immunoSEQ multiplex PCR; TCRdb holds only in-frame clones, not every one. The repertoire has 300,000 to 350,000 clones, 86% of them found once; the top ten carry about 10%. Sample treatment: around 19 received Ad26.COV2.S at low or high dose, single or two shots; about five received placebo; per-sample allocation not given. All samples were drawn on day 63, counting from the first vaccine or placebo injection. Sample: peripheral blood, taken in a trial of Ad26.COV2.S vaccine versus placebo. The receptor set was obtained from a person aged 18-60 years who received the Ad26.COV2.S COVID-19 vaccine or a placebo.

The chain carries TRBV11-2 and TRBJ1-1; 7 bases agree with TRBD1. The length of the CDR3 is 14 residues. The germline CDR1 and CDR2 sequences are SGHAT and FQNNGV. Unmatched junction bases numbered 7, after V lost 5 bases and J lost 4 bases. The CDR3 DNA reads as TGTGCCAGCAGCCTAAGCGAGGGGGCCACTGAAGCTTTCTTT. Amino acids: CASSLSEGATEAFF.

The rearrangement uses TRBV5-5 and TRBJ1-6; 7 bases fit TRBD1. The CDR3 is 16 residues long. Germline trimming cut 3 bases from V and 8 bases from J; bases unmatched to any gene: 11. Germline CDR1 SGHKS, CDR2 YYEKEE (reference sequence). CDR3 sequence reads: CASSSFRGMNDSPLHF. The CDR3 DNA sequence: TGTGCCAGCAGCTCCTTCAGGGGGATGAACGATTCACCCCTCCACTTT.

This chain links TRBV5-1 with TRBJ2-7; a possible D gene is TRBD2 (5 bases). In germline, CDR1 is SGHRS, CDR2 YFSETQ. The CDR3 sequence is 13 residues long. V was cut by 3 bases and J by 2 bases, with 9 bases left in between. DNA for the CDR3: TGCGCCAGCAGCTCTGACGGGACCTACGAGCAGTACTTC. Protein sequence: CASSSDGTYEQYF. Full variable domain (outside the CDR3, taken from reference TRBV5-1 and TRBJ2-7): KAGVTQTPRYLIKTRGQQVTLSCSPISGHRSVSWYQQTPGQGLQFLFEYFSETQRNKGNFPGRFSGRQFSNSRSEMNVSTLELGDSALYLCASSSDGTYEQYFGPGTRLTVT.

The rearrangement uses TRBV9 and TRBJ2-7; 7 positions match TRBD1. Germline lookup yields CDR1 SGDLS and CDR2 YYNGEE. CDR3 length equals 15 residues. Trimming removed 4 bases from V and 2 bases from J; junction bases left unmatched: 9. The CDR3 region is CASSPRPGTAYEQYF. DNA for the CDR3: TGTGCCAGCAGCCCCCGTCCCGGGACAGCCTACGAGCAGTACTTC.

V gene TRBV28 combines with J gene TRBJ2-7, with D perhaps TRBD2 (7 bases). The CDR3 spans 13 residues. The V end was cut by 6 bases, the J end by 5 bases, with 14 bases between. Germline CDR1 reads MDHEN; CDR2 reads SYDVKM. The CDR3, as DNA: TGTGCCAGCAGCACTGGGGGGGCCCACGAGCAGTACTTC. It codes for CASSTGGAHEQYF.

This clone was found once. J is TRBJ2-5 and V is TRBV9; a weak D match, TRBD1 (5 bases). CDR1 and CDR2 (germline): SGDLS, YYNGEE. The V gene lost 0 bases and the J gene lost 5 bases, with 14 bases spanning the gap. The CDR3 totals 15 residues. CDR3 sequence (DNA): TGTGCCAGCAGCGTAGAACCAGGGATGGTGGAGACCCAGTACTTC. Residues: CASSVEPGMVETQYF.

The chain links TRBV2 to TRBJ2-2; TRBD1 agrees at 9 bases. Germline CDR1 and CDR2: SNHLY and FYNNEI. There are 14 residues in the CDR3. Unmatched junction bases numbered 4, after V lost 5 bases and J lost 6 bases. Written as DNA, the CDR3 is TGTGCCAGCAGTCCGAGACAGGGGGCCGGGGAGCTGTTTTTT. Translating it yields CASSPRQGAGELFF.

This clone is a singleton in its sample. A clone one base away is much larger, so this may be a read error. Other DNA variants within this sample encode the same CDR3. The V and J genes are TRBV7-9 and TRBJ1-1; no clear D gene. The CDR3 is 13 amino acids. Germline CDR1 is SEHNR and CDR2 is FQNEAQ (reference sequence). V lost 3 bases and J 1 base, leaving 6 bases between the germline ends. CDR3 sequence reads: CASSFAGNTEAFF. The CDR3 DNA is TGTGCCAGCAGCTTCGCGGGGAACACTGAAGCTTTCTTT.

This chain joins TRBV28 and TRBJ2-1; D may be TRBD2 (6 bases). CDR1 and CDR2 (germline): MDHEN, SYDVKM. This CDR3 has 14 residues. V shed 4 bases and J shed 8 bases, with 15 bases lying between them. CDR3 protein: CASSSLRLEDEQFF. CDR3 nucleotide sequence: TGTGCCAGCAGTTCCCTCAGACTAGAGGATGAGCAGTTCTTC.

The rearrangement links TRBV5-4 to TRBJ2-2; D is perhaps TRBD2 (5 bases). Germline V gives CDR1 SGHNT, CDR2 YYREEE (reference sequence). This CDR3 is built from 16 residues. Trimming cost V 4 bases and J 3 bases, with 16 bases left between them. The CDR3 region has the DNA TGTGCCAGCAGCCCTAAGCGGAGAGCGGACACCGGGGAGCTGTTTTTT. The encoded protein is CASSPKRRADTGELFF.

This clone came up once. The V gene is TRBV7-9, the J gene TRBJ2-7, with TRBD1 identical over 7 bases. Germline values: CDR1 SEHNR, CDR2 FQNEAQ (reference sequence). V lost 3 bases, J lost 6 bases, and 2 bases stayed unmatched. The CDR3 has 12 residues. CDR3 coding DNA: TGTGCCAGCAGCTTGGCAGGGGGCGAGCAGTACTTC. This translates into CASSLAGGEQYF.

The chain recombines TRBV3-1 (or the pseudogene TRBV3-2) with TRBJ1-1; D might be TRBD1 (5 bases). The CDR3 runs to 15 residues. V lost 3 bases, J lost 5 bases, and 16 bases lay in between. The germline CDR1 and CDR2 sequences are LGHDT and YNNKEL (reference sequence). The CDR3 reads CASSQFSGGDTEAFF. For the CDR3, the DNA is TGTGCCAGCAGCCAGTTCTCGGGGGGGGATACTGAAGCTTTCTTT.

This clone was seen only once. This sequence joins TRBV7-8 and TRBJ1-2, with 9 bases aligning to TRBD1. J gave up 7 bases and V 1 base, and 10 bases lay outside the gene matches. Germline V CDR1 and CDR2: SGHVS, FQNEAQ. The CDR3 length is 16 residues. In DNA, the CDR3 is TGTGCCAGCAGCTTAGAAAACTTGGACAGGGGAATTGGCTACACCTTC. It encodes CASSLENLDRGIGYTF.

The V and J genes are TRBV20-1 and TRBJ1-1, with D possibly being TRBD1 (5 bases). Trimming removed 4 bases from V and 5 bases from J, with 8 bases in between. Looked up from germline, CDR1 is DFQATT and CDR2 is SNEGSKA (reference sequence). CDR3 size: 11 residues. The DNA for the CDR3 is TGCAGTGCTATAAGGGGAACTGAAGCTTTCTTT. It yields the protein CSAIRGTEAFF.

J is TRBJ1-1 and V is TRBV7-9; D is uncertain. Per germline, CDR1 SEHNR and CDR2 FQNEAQ (reference sequence). The CDR3 has 15 residues. V lost 6 bases and J 1 base, leaving 15 bases between the germline ends. The CDR3 sequence: CASSSYDGGNTEAFF. As DNA, the CDR3 is TGTGCCAGCAGTTCTTACGACGGTGGGAACACTGAAGCTTTCTTT.

V is TRBV5-1 and J is TRBJ2-2; D is perhaps TRBD1 (6 bases). V was pared by 3 bases and J by 4 bases, with 13 bases between. CDR1 is SGHRS, CDR2 YFSETQ, per germline. This CDR3 has 15 amino acids. CDR3 DNA sequence: TGCGCCAGCAGCTCGGGACATTCAGGCACCGGGGAGCTGTTTTTT. It specifies CASSSGHSGTGELFF. Supplemented by reference TRBV5-1 and TRBJ2-2, the full variable domain reads KAGVTQTPRYLIKTRGQQVTLSCSPISGHRSVSWYQQTPGQGLQFLFEYFSETQRNKGNFPGRFSGRQFSNSRSEMNVSTLELGDSALYLCASSSGHSGTGELFFGEGSRLTVL.

The gene calls are TRBV28 and TRBJ1-2; 8 bases align to TRBD1. Germline CDR1 and CDR2: MDHEN and SYDVKM. Trimming removed 5 bases from V and 7 bases from J; junction bases left unmatched: 9. The CDR3 runs to 14 residues. The CDR3: CASSLDRVVSGYTF. CDR3 nucleotides: TGTGCCAGCAGTCTGGACAGGGTAGTTAGTGGCTACACCTTC.

About this clone itself: Within the sample, other DNA sequences also encode this same CDR3. V and J are TRBV30 and TRBJ1-5, with D hard to call. CDR1 and CDR2 (germline): GTSNPN, SVGIG (reference sequence). V dropped 2 bases and J dropped 0 bases, with 5 bases sitting between them. CDR3 length: 13 residues. In DNA form, the CDR3 reads TGTGCCTGGAGTAGAGATAGCAATCAGCCCCAGCATTTT. It encodes CAWSRDSNQPQHF.

V usage is TRBV6-5 and J usage is TRBJ2-3; TRBD2 agrees at 7 bases. The junction had 4 bases not matched to a gene; V was cut back by 5 bases and J by 2 bases. The CDR3 consists of 14 residues. The germline CDR1 and CDR2 sequences are MNHEY and SVGAGI. CDR3 nucleotides: TGTGCCAGCAGTCGGGACTACCTCACAGATACGCAGTATTTT. Protein product: CASSRDYLTDTQYF.

The gene calls are TRBV5-4 and TRBJ1-3; tentatively, D is TRBD1 (6 bases). The V end was cut by 2 bases, the J end by 2 bases, with 8 bases between. The length of the CDR3 is 14 residues. Germline V gene lookup returns CDR1 SGHNT and CDR2 YYREEE (reference sequence). CDR3: CASSLQGAGNTIYF. In DNA form, the CDR3 reads TGTGCCAGCAGCTTACAGGGTGCTGGAAACACCATATATTTT.

A single count supports this clone. The DNA for the CDR3 is TGTGCCAGTAGTATCGGCAGGGGCTACGAGCAGTACTTC. Its protein product is CASSIGRGYEQYF. The chain links TRBV19 to TRBJ2-7; a weak D match, TRBD1 (6 bases). V was trimmed by 3 bases and J by 3 bases, leaving 9 bases between them. The CDR3 consists of 13 residues. Looked up from germline, CDR1 is LNHDA and CDR2 is SQIVND (reference sequence). Based on the CDR3 plus reference TRBV19 and TRBJ2-7, the full variable domain is DGGITQSPKYLFRKEGQNVTLSCEQNLNHDAMYWYRQDPGQGLRLIYYSQIVNDFQKGDIAEGYSVSREKKESFPLTVTSAQKNPTAFYLCASSIGRGYEQYFGPGTRLTVT.

A few counts support this clone. This rearrangement joins TRBV27 to TRBJ1-5, with TRBD1 as a possible D gene (6 bases). The CDR3 contains 19 residues. The V gene lost 0 bases and the J gene lost 0 bases, with 18 bases spanning the gap. The germline V gene has CDR1 MNHEY and CDR2 SMNVEV (reference sequence). The CDR3 loop is CASSLSSGRTDYSNQPQHF. In DNA, the CDR3 is TGTGCCAGCAGTTTATCCTCGGGACGGACAGACTATAGCAATCAGCCCCAGCATTTT.

This clone was observed a single time. As DNA, the CDR3 is TGTGCCAGCAGTCAGACAGGGGCGATGTTAAGCGATGGGTTCTTC. This encodes CASSQTGAMLSDGFF. The V gene is TRBV6-6, the J gene TRBJ2-1; TRBD1 matches 8 bases. The CDR3 covers 15 residues. Germline loops: CDR1 MNHNY, CDR2 SVGAGI (reference sequence). Losses at the gene ends were 5 bases for V and 15 bases for J; bases not matched to a gene: 18.

The chain couples TRBV11-2 to TRBJ1-2, with 8 bases aligning to TRBD1. Trimming removed 6 bases from V and 5 bases from J; junction bases left unmatched: 5. CDR1 SGHAT and CDR2 FQNNGV come from the germline V gene. This CDR3 has 13 amino acids. The CDR3 coding sequence is TGTGCCAGCAGGGCGACAGGGGCATATGGCTACACCTTC. It yields the protein CASRATGAYGYTF.

The chain couples TRBV27 to TRBJ1-4; D gene unclear. Trimming left V 6 bases short and J 0 bases short, with 5 bases between. The CDR3 totals 13 residues. CDR1 is MNHEY and CDR2 is SMNVEV in the germline V gene (reference sequence). In nucleotides, the CDR3 is TGTGCCAGCAGAAGGACAACTAATGAAAAACTGTTTTTT. Residues: CASRRTTNEKLFF.

V and J are TRBV30 and TRBJ2-7; D remains ambiguous. Germline CDR1 reads GTSNPN; CDR2 reads SVGIG (reference sequence). This CDR3 contains 11 residues. The V and J ends lost 2 bases and 4 bases respectively, with 6 bases between them. CDR3 DNA sequence: TGTGCCTGGAGTCAAACTTACGAGCAGTACTTC. Translation: CAWSQTYEQYF.

The chain recombines TRBV7-2 with TRBJ2-7, with D unclear. The CDR3 spans 13 residues. The germline V and J ends were trimmed by 1 base and 2 bases, with 6 bases remaining between them. Germline V gene lookup returns CDR1 SGHTA and CDR2 FQGNSA. The CDR3 DNA reads TGTGCCAGCAGCTTAGGCACCCCCTACGAGCAGTACTTC. It encodes CASSLGTPYEQYF.

Only one count was recorded for this clone. This sequence joins TRBV27 and TRBJ1-1; 12 bases match TRBD1. Trimming removed 2 bases from V and 10 bases from J; junction bases left unmatched: 8. The CDR3 extends over 15 amino acids. Germline values: CDR1 MNHEY, CDR2 SMNVEV (reference sequence). CDR3 amino acids: CASSLHGTGGAGAFF. CDR3 sequence (DNA): TGTGCCAGCAGTTTACATGGGACAGGGGGCGCCGGAGCTTTCTTT.

This clone occurred a few times. This chain links TRBV30 with TRBJ1-2; the match to TRBD1 covers 9 bases. CDR1 and CDR2 (germline): GTSNPN, SVGIG (reference sequence). The CDR3 contains 14 residues. Trimming at V came to 2 bases and at J to 4 bases, leaving 5 bases not matched to a gene. The CDR3 spells CAWSYEDRGYGYTF. The CDR3 bases are TGTGCCTGGAGTTATGAGGACAGGGGCTATGGCTACACCTTC.

V usage is TRBV3-1 (or the pseudogene TRBV3-2) and J usage is TRBJ2-1; D remains unclear. From germline, CDR1 is LGHDT and CDR2 YNNKEL (reference sequence). CDR3 length: 14 residues. V shed 0 bases and J shed 4 bases, with 7 bases lying between them. For the CDR3, the DNA is TGTGCCAGCAGCCAAGAGCAGGCTTACAATGAGCAGTTCTTC. Protein sequence: CASSQEQAYNEQFF.

The chain combines TRBV9 with TRBJ1-1, with D tentatively TRBD1 (6 bases). Trimming cost V 0 bases and J 1 base, with 13 bases left between them. CDR1 is SGDLS and CDR2 is YYNGEE in the germline V gene. The CDR3 consists of 16 residues. The CDR3 here is CASSVARGMGNTEAFF. The CDR3 DNA reads as TGTGCCAGCAGCGTAGCCAGGGGTATGGGGAACACTGAAGCTTTCTTT. Supplemented by reference TRBV9 and TRBJ1-1, the full variable domain reads DSGVTQTPKHLITATGQRVTLRCSPRSGDLSVYWYQQSLDQGLQFLIQYYNGEERAKGNILERFSAQQFPDLHSELNLSSLELGDSALYFCASSVARGMGNTEAFFGQGTRLTVV.

This rearrangement joins TRBV11-2 to TRBJ2-7; 9 bases fit TRBD2. V gave up 3 bases and J gave up 3 bases; unmatched junction bases: 6. The CDR3 is made up of 15 amino acids. Germline CDR1 SGHAT, CDR2 FQNNGV. CDR3 region: CASSFSGTSLYEQYF. In DNA, the CDR3 is TGTGCCAGCAGCTTTTCCGGGACTAGCCTCTACGAGCAGTACTTC.